This TCR beta chain comes out of a study of human T cells and chemical hapten exposure. The overall study: Patients' scalps got diphenylcyclopropenone weekly throughout the approximately 25-week study. Study-level findings and limits: While controls formed fewer of them, expanded TCRs formed significantly more large CDR3 similarity clusters.

Described time point: patch test 2, 6 weeks after DPC sensitization. Documented treatment: therapeutic diphenylcyclopropenone sensitization with weekly scalp DPC. TCRdb passed the RACE reads through MiXCR, listing each CDR3 protein once. Among about 96,000 distinct CDR3 sequences listed, about 9% were seen once. CDR3 size: 19 residues. Germline CDR1 is DFQATT and CDR2 is SNEGSKA (reference sequence). Trimming took 1 base from V and 0 from J; bases not matched to a gene: 15. This clonotype showed up just a few times. Its antigen is unknown. The source of this sequence is a woman in her forties with alopecia areata. Some clones in this sample may be carry-over from other donors' samples. V gene TRBV20-1 combines with J gene TRBJ2-1; the match to TRBD1 covers 7 bases. This specimen consisted of whole blood, obtained in connection with sensitization to the hapten diphenylcyclopropenone (DPC). The CDR3 spells CSARVQWDSRISSYNEQFF. Here the CDR3 DNA reads TGCAGTGCTAGAGTACAGTGGGACAGTCGAATCAGCTCCTACAATGAGCAGTTCTTC.